The 20 T cell receptor beta chains below come from one sample, sequenced in a study of blood T cell repertoires in COVID-19 (dated by TCRdb to about 2020). Preparation of the library involved the immunoSEQ multiplex PCR assay. The clones in this table, taken by TCRdb from immuneACCESS, are in-frame only. Not every clone is retained; where verified, under half of the shortfall comes from an unresolved V gene, and the cause of the rest is unknown. For this sample there are under 250,000 clones; approximately 89% appear just once. Of the sample, under 2% is held by the ten largest clones. The sequencing sample was made of peripheral blood. The receptors originated from a woman in her fifties or sixties who had recovered from COVID-19.

This clone was detected only a few times. The V call is TRBV28, the J call TRBJ1-5; TRBD1 agrees at 8 bases. V gave up 3 bases and J gave up 1 base; unmatched junction bases: 5. CDR1 and CDR2 (germline): MDHEN, SYDVKM. The CDR3 covers 16 residues. In nucleotides, the CDR3 is TGTGCCAGCAGTTTGGCTTGGACAGGGAGCAATCAGCCCCAGCATTTT. This translates into CASSLAWTGSNQPQHF.

This clone has just one count. The rearrangement uses TRBV7-2 and TRBJ2-3; D ambiguous. Per germline, CDR1 SGHTA and CDR2 FQGNSA. The CDR3 loop spans 14 amino acids. V was cut by 4 bases and J by 2 bases, with 10 bases left in between. The CDR3 spells CASSSIYHTDTQYF. The CDR3 DNA is TGTGCCAGCAGCTCTATATACCACACAGATACGCAGTATTTT. Drawing the rest from reference TRBV7-2 and TRBJ2-3, the complete variable domain is GAGVSQSPSNKVTEKGKDVELRCDPISGHTALYWYRQSLGQGLEFLIYFQGNSAPDKSGLPSDRFSAERTGGSVSTLTIQRTQQEDSAVYLCASSSIYHTDTQYFGPGTRLTVL.

J is TRBJ2-7 and V is TRBV25-1; 8 positions match TRBD2. V trimming: 6 bases; J trimming: 8 bases; junction bases outside the gene matches: 3. The length of the CDR3 is 11 residues. Germline lookup yields CDR1 MGHDK and CDR2 SYGVNS. The CDR3 loop reads CASSGGGQQYF. The CDR3 DNA follows: TGTGCCAGCAGCGGGGGGGGGCAGCAGTACTTC.

The rearrangement joins TRBV9 to TRBJ2-1, with no clear D. Trimming left V 0 bases short and J 6 bases short, with 7 bases between. Per germline, CDR1 SGDLS and CDR2 YYNGEE. The CDR3 has 13 residues. The CDR3 DNA follows: TGTGCCAGCAGCGTAGACAGAATCAATGAGCAGTTCTTC. This sequence encodes CASSVDRINEQFF.

The chain combines TRBV6-6 with TRBJ2-7, with D possibly matching TRBD2 (5 bases). This CDR3 has 15 residues. Germline CDR1 MNHNY, CDR2 SVGAGI (reference sequence). Trimming cost V 6 bases and J 7 bases, with 22 bases left between them. The DNA for the CDR3 is TGTGCCAGCAGGGCTAACAACTCCGGGGTCTGGGAGCAGTACTTC. This sequence encodes CASRANNSGVWEQYF.

The chain is built from TRBV18 and TRBJ2-5; tentatively, D is TRBD1 (5 bases). Trimming stripped 3 bases from V and 2 bases from J, with 10 bases between. Germline CDR1 is KGHSH and CDR2 is LQKENI. The CDR3 extends over 14 amino acids. The CDR3 nucleotides are TGTGCCAGCTCACCCGACAGTCCTCAAGAGACCCAGTACTTC. This encodes CASSPDSPQETQYF.

The CDR3: CASSLNRVSYEQYF. CDR3 in DNA: TGTGCCAGCAGTTTAAACAGGGTTTCCTACGAGCAGTACTTC. The chain carries TRBV6-5 and TRBJ2-7, with D possibly being TRBD1 (6 bases). V dropped 4 bases and J dropped 1 base, with 11 bases sitting between them. Germline assignment: CDR1 MNHEY and CDR2 SVGAGI. This CDR3 has 14 amino acids.

A single count supports this clone. J is TRBJ1-2 and V is TRBV7-3; TRBD1 might be the D (6 bases). V was clipped by 3 bases and J by 6 bases, with 11 bases between them. The CDR3 is made up of 13 amino acids. From germline, CDR1 is SGHTA and CDR2 FQGTGA. CDR3 residues: CASSLLGAHGYTF. CDR3 in DNA: TGTGCCAGCAGCTTGTTGGGGGCTCATGGCTACACCTTC.

The chain links TRBV14 to TRBJ1-1; 9 nucleotides agree with TRBD1. CDR3 length equals 18 residues. V gave up 4 bases and J gave up 1 base; unmatched junction bases: 13. Per the germline V gene, CDR1 is SGHDN and CDR2 is FVKESK. The CDR3 DNA reads as TGTGCCAGCAGCCCCCACAGGGGGCGAGGTCGGACGAACACTGAAGCTTTCTTT. This sequence encodes CASSPHRGRGRTNTEAFF.

The chain carries TRBV9 and TRBJ1-1, with D hard to call. Germline V gene data show CDR1 as SGDLS and CDR2 as YYNGEE. The CDR3 is made up of 14 amino acids. V was shortened by 0 bases and J by 5 bases, with 11 bases between the two germline ends. CDR3 sequence reads: CASSVVGGRTEAFF. In DNA, the CDR3 is TGTGCCAGCAGCGTAGTAGGTGGGAGGACTGAAGCTTTCTTT.

This clone was counted a single time. V gene TRBV3-1 (or the pseudogene TRBV3-2) combines with J gene TRBJ1-5; D remains ambiguous. V was cut by 0 bases and J by 9 bases, with 12 bases left in between. This CDR3 is 14 amino acids long. From germline, CDR1 is LGHDT and CDR2 YNNKEL (reference sequence). The DNA of the CDR3 is TGTGCCAGCAGCCAAGATTCCGGGAAGGCGCCCCAGCATTTT. This encodes CASSQDSGKAPQHF.

The chain is built from TRBV28 and TRBJ2-3; 12 bases match TRBD2. The CDR3 runs to 15 residues. Per the germline V gene, CDR1 is MDHEN and CDR2 is SYDVKM. V was clipped by 3 bases and J by 5 bases; unmatched bases: 3. CDR3 loop: CASSLVTSGGDTQYF. The CDR3 nucleotides are TGTGCCAGCAGTTTGGTGACTAGCGGGGGAGATACGCAGTATTTT.

The DNA of the CDR3 is TGTGCCAGCAGCACCCCGGGACAGGGGTCCTACAATGAGCAGTTCTTC. It translates to CASSTPGQGSYNEQFF. V gene TRBV5-6 combines with J gene TRBJ2-1, with 10 bases that match TRBD1. The CDR3 contains 16 residues. Germline V gene data show CDR1 as SGHDT and CDR2 as YYEEEE. The V and J ends lost 4 bases and 1 base, in that order; junction bases with no gene match: 5.

This chain links TRBV18 with TRBJ1-1; D remains ambiguous. The V and J ends lost 3 bases and 4 bases respectively, with 12 bases between them. The CDR3 is made up of 14 amino acids. The germline V gene encodes CDR1 KGHSH and CDR2 LQKENI. CDR3 residues: CASSPDGSGTEAFF. CDR3 nucleotides: TGTGCCAGCTCACCCGACGGATCGGGCACTGAAGCTTTCTTT.

This chain links TRBV5-1 with TRBJ1-3, with D tentatively TRBD1 (5 bases). Trimming pared 0 bases from V and 7 bases from J, leaving 11 bases between. The CDR3 totals 14 residues. Germline V gene sequence: CDR1 SGHRS, CDR2 YFSETQ. In DNA, the CDR3 is TGCGCCAGCAGCTTGGACAGGATAGGTAACACCATATATTTT. Protein sequence: CASSLDRIGNTIYF.

This clone appeared once. V gene TRBV5-4 combines with J gene TRBJ2-2, with TRBD2 identical over 16 bases. The CDR3 totals 20 residues. Germline V gene data show CDR1 as SGHNT and CDR2 as YYREEE (reference sequence). V was clipped by 3 bases and J by 5 bases; unmatched bases: 13. The CDR3 DNA is TGTGCCAGCAGCTCGTCGATCCCGGGACTAGCGGGGGGGCCGACCGGGGAGCTGTTTTTT. Its protein is CASSSSIPGLAGGPTGELFF.

V usage is TRBV10-1 and J usage is TRBJ1-1; 8 bases align to TRBD1. CDR3 length: 15 amino acids. CDR1 is WNHNN, CDR2 SYGVQD, per germline (reference sequence). With V trimmed by 4 bases and J by 1 base, 5 bases remained unmatched. The CDR3, as DNA: TGCGCCAGCAGTGGCCGGACAGGGACGAACACTGAAGCTTTCTTT. Translating gives CASSGRTGTNTEAFF.

This chain links TRBV2 with TRBJ1-1, with 8 bases lining up with TRBD1. V was pared by 6 bases and J by 3 bases, with 3 bases of the junction left unmatched. This CDR3 has 13 amino acids. Germline V gives CDR1 SNHLY, CDR2 FYNNEI. The CDR3 is CASRGQGHTEAFF. Written as DNA, the CDR3 is TGTGCCAGCAGAGGACAGGGACACACTGAAGCTTTCTTT.

The genes are TRBV6-5 and TRBJ1-2, with 10 bases identical to TRBD1. V lost 4 bases, J lost 4 bases, and 3 bases stayed unmatched. CDR3 size: 14 residues. Per the germline V gene, CDR1 is MNHEY and CDR2 is SVGAGI. The CDR3: CASSWDRGSYGYTF. In DNA form, the CDR3 reads TGTGCCAGCAGTTGGGACAGGGGTTCCTATGGCTACACCTTC.

The V and J genes are TRBV2 and TRBJ1-5; tentatively, D is TRBD1 (6 bases). This CDR3 spans 15 amino acids. V was pared by 4 bases and J by 11 bases, with 21 bases between. Germline-derived CDR1 and CDR2 are SNHLY and FYNNEI. The CDR3 here is CASSATWDIRGAQHF. Here the CDR3 DNA reads TGTGCCAGCAGTGCAACCTGGGACATCCGGGGGGCCCAGCATTTT.